This T cell receptor beta chain appears in the sequencing data of a study of cytomegalovirus exposure and HLA in healthy donors. PCR involved 60 Vbeta and 13 Jbeta primers. Produced via immunoSEQ multiplex PCR; TCRdb's table is partial and in-frame only. The sample consists of 170,000 or so clones, more than 65% of them appearing once. Details on this clone: What it binds is not known.

Notes on the study in general: Later analysis reportedly placed an Asian-associated ancestry cluster below the roughly 680-donor mean in N-insertions.

The CDR3 loop spans 12 amino acids. Germline loops: CDR1 SEHNR, CDR2 FQNEAQ (reference sequence). The J segment lost 8 bases and the V segment lost 5 bases, leaving 5 bases of the junction unmatched. The sample comprised PBMCs. The V and J genes are TRBV7-9 and TRBJ1-2, with 7 nucleotides matching TRBD1. The sequence was obtained from a man aged 45 to 65 in good health and CMV-seropositive. CDR3: CASSGTGEGYTF. The CDR3, as DNA: TGTGCCAGCAGCGGAACAGGGGAGGGCTACACCTTC.